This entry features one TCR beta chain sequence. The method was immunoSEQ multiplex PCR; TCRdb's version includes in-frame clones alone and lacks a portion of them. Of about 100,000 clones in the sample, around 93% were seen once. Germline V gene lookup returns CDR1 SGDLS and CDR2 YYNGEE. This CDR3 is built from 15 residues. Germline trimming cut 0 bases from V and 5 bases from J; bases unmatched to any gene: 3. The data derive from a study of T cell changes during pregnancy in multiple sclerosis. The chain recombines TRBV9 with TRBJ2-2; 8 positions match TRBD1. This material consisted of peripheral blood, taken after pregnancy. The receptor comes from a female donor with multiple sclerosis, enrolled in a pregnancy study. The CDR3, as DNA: TGTGCCAGCAGCGTAGATACAGGGGGAACCGGGGAGCTGTTTTTT. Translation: CASSVDTGGTGELFF.